A single sample gave rise to the 21 T cell receptor beta chains below, sequenced in a study of beta chain features in type 1 diabetes. The study reverse transcribed the entire isolated RNA, so it sequenced expressed TCRB transcripts. The protocol was immunoSEQ multiplex PCR, while the TCRdb copy is restricted to in-frame clones and leaves out a portion. The sample consists of roughly 700,000 clones, over 10% of them appearing once. What these receptors recognize is not known. Findings of the study overall: All four CD4+ subsets from Type 1 diabetes patients carried moderately but significantly shorter TCRB CDR3s.

Source material: naive CD4+ T cells from blood. The source of these receptors is a man between 18 and 35 years old with type 1 diabetes.

This clone has only a few counts. Germline is not matched at one junction end, which may reflect a read error. The chain couples TRBV29-1 to TRBJ2-4; the D is unclear. There are 11 residues in the CDR3. Per the germline V gene, CDR1 is SQVTM and CDR2 is ANQGSEA. In DNA form, the CDR3 reads TGCAGCGTTGGGCTGTGGGCGTACAGCCGCTTC. Translation: CSVGLWAYSRF.

V usage is TRBV10-3 and J usage is TRBJ1-2; possible D gene TRBD1, 6 bases. CDR3 size: 14 residues. V lost 6 bases and J 8 bases, leaving 19 bases between the germline ends. Germline lookup yields CDR1 ENHRY and CDR2 SYGVKD. CDR3 bases: TGTGCCATCAGCGTCTCTTCGTGGGGGGCGGGCTACACCTTC. Amino acids: CAISVSSWGAGYTF.

This clone was observed a handful of times. The rearrangement uses TRBV7-2 and TRBJ1-2; D is ambiguous. The length of the CDR3 is 15 residues. V lost 5 bases, J lost 2 bases, and 15 bases lay in between. The germline V gene encodes CDR1 SGHTA and CDR2 FQGNSA. The CDR3 protein is CASSPISGVNYGYTF. The CDR3 coding sequence is TGTGCCAGCAGCCCCATCTCCGGGGTCAACTATGGCTACACCTTC.

V usage is TRBV5-4 and J usage is TRBJ2-6; 9 bases map to TRBD1. The CDR3 consists of 17 residues. CDR1 and CDR2 from the germline V gene are SGHNT and YYREEE (reference sequence). With V trimmed by 4 bases and J by 1 base, 6 bases remained unmatched. The chain's CDR3 is CASSIPGQGSGANVLTF. The CDR3 coding sequence is TGTGCCAGCAGCATACCGGGACAGGGATCTGGGGCCAACGTCCTGACTTTC.

This clone was detected a few times. Here the CDR3 DNA reads TGTGCCAGCAGCTTAGGCAGGGGTAATTCACCCCTCCACTTT. Amino acid sequence: CASSLGRGNSPLHF. The chain carries TRBV11-2 and TRBJ1-6; possible D gene TRBD1, 6 bases. The CDR3 contains 14 residues. Germline values: CDR1 SGHAT, CDR2 FQNNGV. V was pared by 1 base and J by 6 bases, with 7 bases between. The full variable domain, in which reference TRBV11-2 and TRBJ1-6 provide the parts outside the CDR3, is EAGVAQSPRYKIIEKRQSVAFWCNPISGHATLYWYQQILGQGPKLLIQFQNNGVVDDSQLPKDRFSAERLKGVDSTLKIQPAKLEDSAVYLCASSLGRGNSPLHFGNGTRLTVT.

This chain links TRBV29-1 with TRBJ1-2; no clear D gene. Germline V gives CDR1 SQVTM, CDR2 ANQGSEA. CDR3 length: 11 amino acids. Deletions cut 7 bases from V and 3 bases from J, with 9 bases between. CDR3 sequence (DNA): TGCAGCGGTGACGGGGACTATGGCTACACCTTC. This encodes CSGDGDYGYTF.

This clone was seen more than once but under ten times. The chain employs TRBV29-1 and TRBJ1-1, with D tentatively TRBD1 (6 bases). V lost 1 base and J 1 base, leaving 16 bases between the germline ends. The CDR3 is made up of 16 amino acids. Germline assignment: CDR1 SQVTM and CDR2 ANQGSEA. CDR3: CSVEGATNRENTEAFF. The CDR3 coding sequence is TGCAGCGTTGAAGGAGCGACGAACAGGGAGAACACTGAAGCTTTCTTT.

This clone has just a few counts. The rearrangement links TRBV15 to TRBJ1-2; D remains unclear. V was clipped by 0 bases and J by 4 bases, with 9 bases between them. CDR1 and CDR2 from the germline V gene are LNHNV and YYDKDF (reference sequence). CDR3 length: 14 residues. CDR3 sequence reads: CATSRDRLSYGYTF. The CDR3 DNA sequence: TGTGCCACCAGCAGAGATAGACTGAGCTATGGCTACACCTTC. The complete variable domain, with remaining parts taken from reference TRBV15 and TRBJ1-2, reads DAMVIQNPRYQVTQFGKPVTLSCSQTLNHNVMYWYQQKSSQAPKLLFHYYDKDFNNEADTPDNFQSRRPNTSFCFLDIRSPGLGDTAMYLCATSRDRLSYGYTFGSGTRLTVV.

The genes are TRBV29-1 and TRBJ1-6; TRBD1 is a possible D gene (5 bases). The CDR3 consists of 14 residues. The germline V gene encodes CDR1 SQVTM and CDR2 ANQGSEA. V lost 7 bases and J 7 bases, leaving 17 bases between the germline ends. The CDR3 here is CSAQGPSENSPLHF. The DNA of the CDR3 is TGCAGCGCTCAGGGACCCTCGGAGAATTCACCCCTCCACTTT.

V usage is TRBV30 and J usage is TRBJ1-2; a possible D gene is TRBD1 (5 bases). Between the trimmed V and J ends, which lost 3 bases and 0 bases, there was a span of 14 bases. CDR1 and CDR2 from the germline V gene are GTSNPN and SVGIG (reference sequence). This CDR3 spans 15 amino acids. The CDR3 here is CAWRVTGSANYGYTF. CDR3 sequence (DNA): TGTGCCTGGAGGGTAACAGGTTCAGCTAACTATGGCTACACCTTC.

This clone showed up just a few times. The chain employs TRBV5-6 and TRBJ2-1; unclear D gene. The CDR3 loop spans 13 amino acids. CDR1 is SGHDT and CDR2 is YYEEEE in the germline V gene. V was shortened by 5 bases and J by 7 bases, with 13 bases between the two germline ends. In nucleotides, the CDR3 is TGTGCCAGCAGGGGGTATTCCGTGAATGAGCAGTTCTTC. Translating gives CASRGYSVNEQFF.

This clone was observed a few times. The chain employs TRBV30 and TRBJ1-2; 7 bases line up with TRBD1. After removal of 6 bases from V and 5 bases from J, the junction contained 21 bases not matched to a gene. The CDR3 length is 17 residues. Germline assignment: CDR1 GTSNPN and CDR2 SVGIG (reference sequence). This chain's CDR3 is CACSLGQRFSSSYGYTF. The CDR3 coding sequence is TGTGCCTGCTCCTTGGGACAGCGTTTCTCCTCCTCTTATGGCTACACCTTC.

The rearrangement links TRBV18 to TRBJ2-5; 11 bases match TRBD2. Trimming removed 3 bases from V and 5 bases from J; junction bases left unmatched: 8. This CDR3 has 16 amino acids. Germline V gives CDR1 KGHSH, CDR2 LQKENI. CDR3 protein: CASSPGTSGNWETQYF. The CDR3 DNA is TGTGCCAGCTCACCCGGGACTAGCGGTAATTGGGAGACCCAGTACTTC.

Concerning this clone itself: Additional DNA sequences in this sample encode the identical CDR3. V gene TRBV5-1 combines with J gene TRBJ2-1; 9 nucleotides line up with TRBD2. The germline CDR1 and CDR2 sequences are SGHRS and YFSETQ. The CDR3 extends over 15 amino acids. V lost 2 bases, J lost 4 bases, and 4 bases stayed unmatched. The CDR3 protein is CASSFSGGSYNEQFF. For the CDR3, the DNA is TGCGCCAGCAGCTTTAGCGGGGGATCATACAATGAGCAGTTCTTC.

In its sample, this clone was seen a few times. The gene calls are TRBV5-1 and TRBJ2-7, with D unresolved. The V end lost 0 bases, the J end lost 0 bases, and 7 bases lay between the germline ends. CDR3 length: 14 amino acids. Germline V gene data show CDR1 as SGHRS and CDR2 as YFSETQ. The CDR3 is CASSLDGVSYEQYF. The CDR3 DNA reads TGCGCCAGCAGCTTGGATGGTGTCTCCTACGAGCAGTACTTC.

This clone has a handful of counts. V gene TRBV5-1 combines with J gene TRBJ1-1, with TRBD1 identical over 11 bases. Germline CDR1 SGHRS, CDR2 YFSETQ. The length of the CDR3 is 16 residues. Trimming at V came to 4 bases and at J to 5 bases, leaving 10 bases not matched to a gene. The CDR3 sequence: CASSPGQGALGTEAFF. The CDR3 DNA reads TGCGCCAGCAGCCCAGGACAGGGGGCCTTAGGGACTGAAGCTTTCTTT.

This clone showed up just a few times. The chain recombines TRBV30 with TRBJ2-6; the D gene is possibly TRBD1 (5 bases). V dropped 0 bases and J dropped 0 bases, with 9 bases sitting between them. The CDR3 covers 16 residues. In germline, CDR1 is GTSNPN, CDR2 SVGIG (reference sequence). In DNA, the CDR3 is TGTGCCTGGAGTGTAGCAGGGAACTCTGGGGCCAACGTCCTGACTTTC. Protein: CAWSVAGNSGANVLTF.

There are a few counts of this clone. J is TRBJ2-5 and V is TRBV10-2; 11 bases align to TRBD1. Trimming at V came to 7 bases and at J to 4 bases, leaving 8 bases not matched to a gene. Per the germline V gene, CDR1 is WSHSY and CDR2 is SAAADI. The CDR3 consists of 15 residues. The CDR3 DNA reads TGCGCCAGCACCCTGCGGGGGACAGGGGGAGAGACCCAGTACTTC. Translated, it gives CASTLRGTGGETQYF.

This chain connects TRBV2 to TRBJ1-6, with a tentative D call TRBD1 (5 bases). Trimming pared 11 bases from V and 2 bases from J, leaving 13 bases between. This CDR3 comprises 14 residues. Germline V gives CDR1 SNHLY, CDR2 FYNNEI. CDR3 in DNA: TGTGCCGGTCAAGGGGCCACCTATAATTCACCCCTCCACTTT. Translating it yields CAGQGATYNSPLHF.

This clone was recorded a few times. The chain carries TRBV7-9 and TRBJ2-1; the D is unclear. The V gene's germline CDR1 is SEHNR and CDR2 FQNEAQ (reference sequence). The CDR3 spans 14 residues. V was cut by 4 bases and J by 1 base, with 8 bases left in between. CDR3 DNA: TGTGCCAGCAGCTATGGCAGTTCCTACAATGAGCAGTTCTTC. Residues: CASSYGSSYNEQFF.

The chain joins TRBV20-1 to TRBJ2-7; TRBD2 matches at 7 bases. From germline, CDR1 is DFQATT and CDR2 SNEGSKA (reference sequence). Germline trimming cut 6 bases from V and 6 bases from J; bases unmatched to any gene: 5. CDR3 length equals 11 residues. The CDR3 DNA reads TGCAGTGCCCCGCGGGAGAGCGAGCAGTACTTC. This sequence encodes CSAPRESEQYF.